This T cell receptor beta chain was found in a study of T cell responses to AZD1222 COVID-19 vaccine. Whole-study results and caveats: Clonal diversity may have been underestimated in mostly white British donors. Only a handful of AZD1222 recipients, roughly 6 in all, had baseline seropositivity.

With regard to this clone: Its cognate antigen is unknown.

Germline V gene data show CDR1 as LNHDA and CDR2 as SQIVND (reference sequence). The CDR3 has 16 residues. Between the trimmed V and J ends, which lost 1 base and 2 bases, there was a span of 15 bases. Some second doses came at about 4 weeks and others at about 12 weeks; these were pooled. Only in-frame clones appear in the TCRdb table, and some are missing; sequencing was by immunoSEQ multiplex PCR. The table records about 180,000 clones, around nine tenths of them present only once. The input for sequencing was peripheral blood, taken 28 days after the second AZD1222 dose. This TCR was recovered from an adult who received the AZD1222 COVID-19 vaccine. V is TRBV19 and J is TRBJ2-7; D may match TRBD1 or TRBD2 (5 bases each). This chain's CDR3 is CASSIGGRSYPYEQYF. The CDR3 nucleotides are TGTGCCAGTAGTATAGGGGGACGGAGTTACCCCTACGAGCAGTACTTC.